This T cell receptor (beta chain) originates from a study of molecular identifiers for immune sequencing clone quantification. Looking at the study overall: With replicates, the RNA of approximately 22,000 or 94,000 naive CD8 cells was split five ways and four were sequenced.

Study-level points and caveats: Clones of above 20 RNA copies carried over 99% of effector molecules; in naive cells they carried under 1%.

The CD8+CD4-CCR7+CD45RA+ phenotype defined the sorted naive CD8 T cells. TCRdb re-called the PCR reads with MiXCR, one entry per CDR3 protein. The repertoire has 79,000 or so distinct CDR3 sequences, roughly 23% of them found once; the top ten carry 0.78%. With regard to this clonotype: Its antigen is not identified. This could be a read error, since a much larger clone is one nucleotide away.

Sequenced: naive CD8+ T cells from blood, with Jurkat cell RNA spiked in. Subset: FACS-sorted CD8+CD4-CCR7+CD45RA+ naive T cells. The sequence came from a human donor in good health. Some libraries in this study had Jurkat cell RNA spiked in.

Written as DNA, the CDR3 is TGCAACGTTCCGCAAAGCGGGAACACCGGGGAGCTGTTTTTT. Its translation is CNVPQSGNTGELFF. V usage is TRBV29-1 and J usage is TRBJ2-2; weak D call: TRBD2 (5 bases). The CDR3 is 14 amino acids. The germline gives CDR1 SQVTM, CDR2 ANQGSEA.